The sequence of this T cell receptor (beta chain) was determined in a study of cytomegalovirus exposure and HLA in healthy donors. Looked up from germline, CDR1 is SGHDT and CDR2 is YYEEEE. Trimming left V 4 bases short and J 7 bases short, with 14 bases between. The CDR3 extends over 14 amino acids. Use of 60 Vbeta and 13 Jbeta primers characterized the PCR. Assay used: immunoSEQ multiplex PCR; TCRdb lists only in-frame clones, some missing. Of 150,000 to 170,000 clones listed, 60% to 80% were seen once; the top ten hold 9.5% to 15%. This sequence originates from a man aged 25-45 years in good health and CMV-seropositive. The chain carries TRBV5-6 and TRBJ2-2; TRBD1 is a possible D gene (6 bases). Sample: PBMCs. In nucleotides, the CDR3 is TGTGCCAGCAGCCTAGAACAGGGCATCGGGGAGCTGTTTTTT. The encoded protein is CASSLEQGIGELFF.